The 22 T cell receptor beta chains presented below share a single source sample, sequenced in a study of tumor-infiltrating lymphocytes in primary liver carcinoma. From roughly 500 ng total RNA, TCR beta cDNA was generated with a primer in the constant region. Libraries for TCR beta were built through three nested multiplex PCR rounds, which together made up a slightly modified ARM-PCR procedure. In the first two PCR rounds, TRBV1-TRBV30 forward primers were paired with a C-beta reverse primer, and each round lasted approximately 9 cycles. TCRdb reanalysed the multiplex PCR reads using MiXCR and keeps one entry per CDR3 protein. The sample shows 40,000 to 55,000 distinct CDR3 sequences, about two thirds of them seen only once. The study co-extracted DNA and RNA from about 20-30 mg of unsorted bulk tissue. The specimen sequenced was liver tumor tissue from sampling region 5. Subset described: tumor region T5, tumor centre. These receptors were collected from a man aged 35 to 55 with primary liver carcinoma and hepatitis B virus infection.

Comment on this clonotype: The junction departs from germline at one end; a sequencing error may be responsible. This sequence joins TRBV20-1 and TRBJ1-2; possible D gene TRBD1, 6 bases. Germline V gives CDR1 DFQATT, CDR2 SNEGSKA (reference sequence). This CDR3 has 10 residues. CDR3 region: CSAVKQGYTF. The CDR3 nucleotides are TGCAGTGCTGTTAAACAGGGTTACACTTTC.

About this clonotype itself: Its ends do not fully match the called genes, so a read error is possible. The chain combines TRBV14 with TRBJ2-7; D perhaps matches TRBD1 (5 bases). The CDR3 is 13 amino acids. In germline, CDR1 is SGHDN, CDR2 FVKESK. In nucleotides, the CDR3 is TGTGCAAGCAACCAAGACAGCTCCTACGAGCAGTACTTC. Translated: CASNQDSSYEQYF.

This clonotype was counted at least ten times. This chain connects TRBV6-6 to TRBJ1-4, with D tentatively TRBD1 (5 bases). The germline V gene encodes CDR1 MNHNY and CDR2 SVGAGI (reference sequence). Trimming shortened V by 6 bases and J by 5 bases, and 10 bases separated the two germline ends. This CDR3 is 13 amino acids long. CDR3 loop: CASSHRQNEKLFF. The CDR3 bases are TGTGCCAGCAGCCACAGACAGAATGAAAAACTGTTTTTT.

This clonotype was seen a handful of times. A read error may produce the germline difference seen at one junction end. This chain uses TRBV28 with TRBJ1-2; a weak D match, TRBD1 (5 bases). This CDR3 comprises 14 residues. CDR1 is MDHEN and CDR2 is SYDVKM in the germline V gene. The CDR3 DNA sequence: TGTGCCAGCAGTTTAAAGGGAAGGGGCTATGGCTGCACCTTC. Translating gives CASSLKGRGYGCTF.

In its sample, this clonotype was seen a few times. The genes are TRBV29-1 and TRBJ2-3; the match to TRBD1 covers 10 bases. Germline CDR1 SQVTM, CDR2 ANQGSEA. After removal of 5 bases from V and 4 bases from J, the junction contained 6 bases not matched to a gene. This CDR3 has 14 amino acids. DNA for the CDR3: TGCAGCGTTTCCGGGACAGGGGCGTCAGATACGCAGTATTTT. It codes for CSVSGTGASDTQYF.

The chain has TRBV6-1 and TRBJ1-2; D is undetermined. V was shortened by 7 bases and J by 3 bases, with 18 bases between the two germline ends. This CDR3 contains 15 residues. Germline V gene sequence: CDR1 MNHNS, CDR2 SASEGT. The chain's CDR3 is CASIKALHGDYGYTF. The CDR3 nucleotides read TGTGCCAGCATCAAGGCCCTTCATGGAGACTATGGCTACACCTTC.

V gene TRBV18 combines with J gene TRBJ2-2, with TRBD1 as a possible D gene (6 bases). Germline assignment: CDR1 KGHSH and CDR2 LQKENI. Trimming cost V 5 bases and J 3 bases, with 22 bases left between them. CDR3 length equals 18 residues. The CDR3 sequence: CASSFRTVTRADTGELFF. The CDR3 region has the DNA TGTGCCAGCTCATTCCGGACAGTTACCAGGGCCGACACCGGGGAGCTGTTTTTT. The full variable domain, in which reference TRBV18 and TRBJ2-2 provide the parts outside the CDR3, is NAGVMQNPRHLVRRRGQEARLRCSPMKGHSHVYWYRQLPEEGLKFMVYLQKENIIDESGMPKERFSAEFPKEGPSILRIQQVVRGDSAAYFCASSFRTVTRADTGELFFGEGSRLTVL.

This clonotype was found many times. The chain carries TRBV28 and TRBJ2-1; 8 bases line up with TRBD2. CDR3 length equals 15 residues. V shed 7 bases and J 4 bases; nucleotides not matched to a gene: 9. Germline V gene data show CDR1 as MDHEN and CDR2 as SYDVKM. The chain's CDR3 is CASTFLSGKYNEQFF. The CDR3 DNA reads TGTGCCAGCACCTTCCTTAGCGGGAAATACAATGAGCAGTTCTTC.

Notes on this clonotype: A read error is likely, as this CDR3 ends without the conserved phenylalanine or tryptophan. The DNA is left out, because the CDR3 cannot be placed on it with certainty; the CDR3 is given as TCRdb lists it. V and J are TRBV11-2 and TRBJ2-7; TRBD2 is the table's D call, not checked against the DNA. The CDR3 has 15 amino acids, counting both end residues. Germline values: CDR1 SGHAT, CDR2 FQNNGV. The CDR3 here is CVSSQSGASSYEEYL.

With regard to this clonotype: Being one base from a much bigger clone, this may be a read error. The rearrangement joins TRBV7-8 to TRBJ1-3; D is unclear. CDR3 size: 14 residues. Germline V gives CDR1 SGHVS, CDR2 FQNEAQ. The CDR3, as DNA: TGTGCCTGCAGCCCGCTGGAGTCTGGAAACACCATATATTTT. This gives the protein CACSPLESGNTIYF.

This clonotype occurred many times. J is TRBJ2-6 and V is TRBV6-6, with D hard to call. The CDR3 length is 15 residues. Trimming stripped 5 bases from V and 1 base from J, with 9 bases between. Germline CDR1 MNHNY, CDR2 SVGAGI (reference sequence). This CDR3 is CASSPTVSGANVLTF. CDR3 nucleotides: TGTGCCAGCAGTCCGACTGTTTCTGGGGCCAACGTCCTGACTTTC.

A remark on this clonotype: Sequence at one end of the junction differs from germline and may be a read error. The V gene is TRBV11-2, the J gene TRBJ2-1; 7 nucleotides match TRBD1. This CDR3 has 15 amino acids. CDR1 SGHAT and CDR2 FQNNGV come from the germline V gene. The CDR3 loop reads CTSSLVTGAYNEQSF. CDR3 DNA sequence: TGCACCAGCAGCTTAGTTACAGGGGCCTACAATGAGCAGTCCTTC.

CDR3 in amino acids: CASSLGGVDQPQHF. DNA of the CDR3: TGTGCCAGCAGTCTGGGAGGGGTCGATCAGCCCCAGCATTTT. V is TRBV12-3 or TRBV12-4 and J is TRBJ1-5, with D possibly being TRBD1 (5 bases). V was clipped by 5 bases and J by 5 bases, with 13 bases between them. CDR3 length: 14 amino acids.

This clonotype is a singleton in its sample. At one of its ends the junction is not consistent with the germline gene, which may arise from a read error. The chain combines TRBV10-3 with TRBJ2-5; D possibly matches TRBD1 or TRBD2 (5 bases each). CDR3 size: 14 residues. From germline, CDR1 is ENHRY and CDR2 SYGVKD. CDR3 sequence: CVISQGDGQETQYF. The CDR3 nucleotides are TGTGTCATCAGCCAAGGGGACGGACAAGAGACCCAGTACTTC.

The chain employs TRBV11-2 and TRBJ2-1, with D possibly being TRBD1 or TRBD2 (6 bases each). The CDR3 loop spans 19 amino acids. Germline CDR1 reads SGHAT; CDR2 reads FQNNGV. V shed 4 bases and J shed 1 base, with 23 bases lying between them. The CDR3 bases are TGTGCCAGCAGCTCTTGGGCTAGTAGGAGGGGGAGGTCCTACAATGAGCAGTTCTTC. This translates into CASSSWASRRGRSYNEQFF.

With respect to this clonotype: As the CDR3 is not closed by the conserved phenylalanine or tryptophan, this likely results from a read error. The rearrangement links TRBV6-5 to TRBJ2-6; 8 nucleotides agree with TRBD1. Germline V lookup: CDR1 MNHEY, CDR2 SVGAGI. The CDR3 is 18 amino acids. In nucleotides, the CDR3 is TGTGCGAGCAGTCTTTGGACAGGGATGAAAGCTGGGGCCGACGTCCTGACTTCC. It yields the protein CASSLWTGMKAGADVLTS.

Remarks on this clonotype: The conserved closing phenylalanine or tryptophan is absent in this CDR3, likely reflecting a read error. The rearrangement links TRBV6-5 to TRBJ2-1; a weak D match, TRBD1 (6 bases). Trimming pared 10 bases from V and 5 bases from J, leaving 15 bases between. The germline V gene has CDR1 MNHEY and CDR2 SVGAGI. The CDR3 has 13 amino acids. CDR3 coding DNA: TGTGCCAACGGCCCAACAGGGAACAATGAGCAGTTCTCC. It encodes CANGPTGNNEQFS.

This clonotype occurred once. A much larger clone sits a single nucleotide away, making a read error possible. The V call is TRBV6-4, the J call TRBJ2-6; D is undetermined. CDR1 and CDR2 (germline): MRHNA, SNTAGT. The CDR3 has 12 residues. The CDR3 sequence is CASRSVANVLTF. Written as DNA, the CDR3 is TGTGCCAGCCGCTCTGTGGCCAACGTCCTGACTTTC.

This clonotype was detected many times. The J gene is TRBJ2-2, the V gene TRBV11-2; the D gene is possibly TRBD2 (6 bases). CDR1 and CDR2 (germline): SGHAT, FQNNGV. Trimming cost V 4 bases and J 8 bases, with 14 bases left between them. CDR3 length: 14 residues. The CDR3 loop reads CASSSFTSFGELFF. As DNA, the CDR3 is TGTGCCAGCAGCTCCTTTACTAGCTTTGGGGAGCTGTTTTTT.

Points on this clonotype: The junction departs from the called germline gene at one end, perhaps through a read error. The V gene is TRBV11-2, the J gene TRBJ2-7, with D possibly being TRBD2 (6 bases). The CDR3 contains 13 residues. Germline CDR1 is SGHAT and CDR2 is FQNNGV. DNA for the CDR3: TGTGCCGGCAGCTTAAGTAAGCTAGCGTCGCAGTATTTC. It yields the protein CAGSLSKLASQYF.

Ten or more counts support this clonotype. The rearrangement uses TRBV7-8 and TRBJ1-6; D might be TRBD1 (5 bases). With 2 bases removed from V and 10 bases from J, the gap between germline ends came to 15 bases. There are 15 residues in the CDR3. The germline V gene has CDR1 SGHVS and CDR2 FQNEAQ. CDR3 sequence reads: CASSLRSQGESPLHF. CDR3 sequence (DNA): TGTGCCAGCAGCTTACGGTCCCAAGGGGAGTCACCCCTCCACTTT.

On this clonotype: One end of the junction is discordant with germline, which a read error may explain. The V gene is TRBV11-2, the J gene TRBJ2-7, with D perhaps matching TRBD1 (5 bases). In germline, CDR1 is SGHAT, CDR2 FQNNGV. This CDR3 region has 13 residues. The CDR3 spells CATSSAQGDEQYF. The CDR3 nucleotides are TGTGCCACCAGCTCTGCCCAAGGGGACGAGCAGTACTTC.